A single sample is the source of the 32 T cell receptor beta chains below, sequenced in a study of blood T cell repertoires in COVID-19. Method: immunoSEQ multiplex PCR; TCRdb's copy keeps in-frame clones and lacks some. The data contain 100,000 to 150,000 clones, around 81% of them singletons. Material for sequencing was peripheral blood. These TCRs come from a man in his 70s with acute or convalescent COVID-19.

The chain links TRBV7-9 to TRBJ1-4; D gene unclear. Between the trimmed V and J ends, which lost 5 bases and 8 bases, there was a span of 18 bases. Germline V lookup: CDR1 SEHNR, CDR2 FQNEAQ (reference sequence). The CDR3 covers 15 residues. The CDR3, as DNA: TGTGCCAGCAGCCCATATCGCGATTTGGTAGAAAAACTGTTTTTT. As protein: CASSPYRDLVEKLFF.

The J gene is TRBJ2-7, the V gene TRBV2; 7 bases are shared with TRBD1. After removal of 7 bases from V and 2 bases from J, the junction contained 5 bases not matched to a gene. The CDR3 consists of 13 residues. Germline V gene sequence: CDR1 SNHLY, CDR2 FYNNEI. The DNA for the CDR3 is TGTGCCAGCAACCGGGACAGAGCCTACGAGCAGTACTTC. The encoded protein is CASNRDRAYEQYF.

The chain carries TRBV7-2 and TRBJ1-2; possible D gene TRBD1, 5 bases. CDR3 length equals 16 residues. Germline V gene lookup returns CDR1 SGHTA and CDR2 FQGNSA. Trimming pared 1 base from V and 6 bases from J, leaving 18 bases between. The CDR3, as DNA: TGTGCCAGCAGCTTAGATACTCCGGGGGTTCGGAATGGCTACACCTTC. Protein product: CASSLDTPGVRNGYTF.

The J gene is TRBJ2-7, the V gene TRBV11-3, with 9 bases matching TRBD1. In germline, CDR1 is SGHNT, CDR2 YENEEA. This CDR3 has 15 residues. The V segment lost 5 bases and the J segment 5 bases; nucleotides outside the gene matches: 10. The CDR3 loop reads CASSLGGQGPHEQYF. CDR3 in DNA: TGTGCCAGCAGCCTGGGGGGACAGGGCCCCCACGAGCAGTACTTC. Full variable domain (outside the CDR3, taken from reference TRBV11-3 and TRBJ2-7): EAGVVQSPRYKIIEKKQPVAFWCNPISGHNTLYWYLQNLGQGPELLIRYENEEAVDDSQLPKDRFSAERLKGVDSTLKIQPAELGDSAVYLCASSLGGQGPHEQYFGPGTRLTVT.

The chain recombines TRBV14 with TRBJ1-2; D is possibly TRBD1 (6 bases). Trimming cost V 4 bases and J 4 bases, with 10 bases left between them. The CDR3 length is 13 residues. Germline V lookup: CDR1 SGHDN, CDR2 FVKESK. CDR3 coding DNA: TGTGCCAGCAGCCGGGGGCCCCTCTATGGCTACACCTTC. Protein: CASSRGPLYGYTF.

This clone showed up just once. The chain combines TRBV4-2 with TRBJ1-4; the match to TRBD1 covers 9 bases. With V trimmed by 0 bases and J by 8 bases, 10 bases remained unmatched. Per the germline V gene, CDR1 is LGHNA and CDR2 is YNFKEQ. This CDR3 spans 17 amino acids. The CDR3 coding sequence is TGTGCCAGCAGCCAAGAGAATGGGGGGGGACAGGGCGAAAAACTGTTTTTT. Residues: CASSQENGGGQGEKLFF.

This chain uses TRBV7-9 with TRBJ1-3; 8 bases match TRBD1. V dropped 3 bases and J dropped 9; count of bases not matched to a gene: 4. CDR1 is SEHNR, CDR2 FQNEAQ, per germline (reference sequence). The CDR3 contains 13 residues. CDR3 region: CASSFMQGATIYF. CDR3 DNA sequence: TGTGCCAGCAGCTTCATGCAGGGGGCCACCATATATTTT.

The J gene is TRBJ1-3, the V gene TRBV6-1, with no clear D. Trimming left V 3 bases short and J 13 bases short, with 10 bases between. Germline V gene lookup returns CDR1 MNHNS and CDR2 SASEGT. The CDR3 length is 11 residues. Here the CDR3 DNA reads TGTGCCAGCAGTGATGCGAATCCGATATATTTT. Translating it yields CASSDANPIYF.

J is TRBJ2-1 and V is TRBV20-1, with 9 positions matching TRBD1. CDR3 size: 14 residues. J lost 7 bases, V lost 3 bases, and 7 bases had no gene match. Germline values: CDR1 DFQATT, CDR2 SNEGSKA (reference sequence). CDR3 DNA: TGCAGTGCTAGTGGGGACAGGGATATGAATGAGCAGTTCTTC. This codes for CSASGDRDMNEQFF.

The CDR3 DNA reads as TGTGCCAGCAGTTGGACAAGGAGGGACACTGAAGCTTTCTTT. Translation gives CASSWTRRDTEAFF. The rearrangement joins TRBV2 to TRBJ1-1; the D gene is possibly TRBD1 (5 bases). There are 14 residues in the CDR3. CDR1 SNHLY and CDR2 FYNNEI come from the germline V gene. The V gene lost 5 bases and the J gene lost 3 bases, with 13 bases spanning the gap.

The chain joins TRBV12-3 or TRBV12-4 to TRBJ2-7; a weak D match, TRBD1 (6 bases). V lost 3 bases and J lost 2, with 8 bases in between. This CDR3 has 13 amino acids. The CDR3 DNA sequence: TGTGCCAGCAGTTTTACAGGGACCTACGAGCAGTACTTC. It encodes CASSFTGTYEQYF.

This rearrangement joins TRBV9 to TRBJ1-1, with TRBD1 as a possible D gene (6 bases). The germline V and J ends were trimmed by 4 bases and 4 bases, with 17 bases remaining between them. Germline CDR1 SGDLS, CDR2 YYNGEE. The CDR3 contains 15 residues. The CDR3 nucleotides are TGTGCCAGCAGCTTGAACCCGGACAGAGGCACTGAAGCTTTCTTT. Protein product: CASSLNPDRGTEAFF.

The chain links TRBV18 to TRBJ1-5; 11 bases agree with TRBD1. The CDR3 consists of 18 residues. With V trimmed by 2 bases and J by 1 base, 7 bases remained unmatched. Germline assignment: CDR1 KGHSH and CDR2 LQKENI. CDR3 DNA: TGTGCCAGCTCACCAATCGGGACAGGGGGTGTCAGCAATCAGCCCCAGCATTTT. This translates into CASSPIGTGGVSNQPQHF.

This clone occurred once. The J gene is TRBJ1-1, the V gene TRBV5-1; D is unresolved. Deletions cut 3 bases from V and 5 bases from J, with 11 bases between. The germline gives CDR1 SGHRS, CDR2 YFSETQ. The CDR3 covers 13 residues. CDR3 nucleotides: TGCGCCAGCAGCTCGCAAATAGAAACTGAAGCTTTCTTT. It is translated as CASSSQIETEAFF.

CDR3 DNA sequence: TGCGCCAGCAGCTTGGCCGAGATCTATGGCTACACCTTC. Translation: CASSLAEIYGYTF. This sequence joins TRBV5-1 and TRBJ1-2; D is unclear. Germline CDR1 is SGHRS and CDR2 is YFSETQ. There are 13 residues in the CDR3. Trimming pared 0 bases from V and 4 bases from J, leaving 7 bases between.

The CDR3 loop reads CASSSRPAAGVISNEQFF. CDR3 sequence (DNA): TGTGCCAGCAGCTCCCGGCCCGCGGCGGGCGTAATCAGCAATGAGCAGTTCTTC. The chain carries TRBV7-8 and TRBJ2-1, with D possibly TRBD2 on 5 matching bases. Per the germline V gene, CDR1 is SGHVS and CDR2 is FQNEAQ. The V end lost 4 bases, the J end lost 6 bases, and 25 bases lay between the germline ends. The CDR3 is 18 amino acids.

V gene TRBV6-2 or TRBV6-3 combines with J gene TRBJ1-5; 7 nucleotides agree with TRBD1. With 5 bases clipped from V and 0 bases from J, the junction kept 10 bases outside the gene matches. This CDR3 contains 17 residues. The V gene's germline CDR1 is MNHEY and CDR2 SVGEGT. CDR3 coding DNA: TGTGCCAGCAGTCCCCACCTGGGACAGACTAGCAATCAGCCCCAGCATTTT. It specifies CASSPHLGQTSNQPQHF.

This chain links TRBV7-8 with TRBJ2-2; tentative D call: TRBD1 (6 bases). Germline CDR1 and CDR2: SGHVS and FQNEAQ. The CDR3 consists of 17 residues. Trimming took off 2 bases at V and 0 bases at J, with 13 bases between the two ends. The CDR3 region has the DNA TGTGCCAGCAGCTTACCGCAGGGGTTCGCGAACACCGGGGAGCTGTTTTTT. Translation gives CASSLPQGFANTGELFF.

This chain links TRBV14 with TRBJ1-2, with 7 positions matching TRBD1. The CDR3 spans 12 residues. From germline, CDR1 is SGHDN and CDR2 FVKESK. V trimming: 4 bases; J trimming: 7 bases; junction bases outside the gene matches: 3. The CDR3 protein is CASSRDRVGYTF. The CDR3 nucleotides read TGTGCCAGCAGCCGAGACAGGGTTGGCTACACCTTC.

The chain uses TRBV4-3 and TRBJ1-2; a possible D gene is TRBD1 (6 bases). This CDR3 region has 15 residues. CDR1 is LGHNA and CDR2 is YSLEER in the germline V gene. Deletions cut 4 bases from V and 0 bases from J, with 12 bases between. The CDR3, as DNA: TGCGCCAGCAGCCGAACGACAGGTACTAACTATGGCTACACCTTC. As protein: CASSRTTGTNYGYTF.

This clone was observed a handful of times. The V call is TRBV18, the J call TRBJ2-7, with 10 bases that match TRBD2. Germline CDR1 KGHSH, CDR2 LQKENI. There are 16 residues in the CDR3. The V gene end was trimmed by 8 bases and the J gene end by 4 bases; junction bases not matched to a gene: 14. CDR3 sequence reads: CASRERGGRIEYEQYF. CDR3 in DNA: TGTGCCAGCCGGGAGCGGGGGGGCCGGATTGAGTACGAGCAGTACTTC.

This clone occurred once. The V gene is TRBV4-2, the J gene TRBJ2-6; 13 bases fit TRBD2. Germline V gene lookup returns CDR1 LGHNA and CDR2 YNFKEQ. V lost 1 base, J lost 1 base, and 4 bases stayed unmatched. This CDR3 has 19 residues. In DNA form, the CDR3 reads TGTGCCAGCAGCCAAGCACGGACTAGCGGGGGTTCTGGGGCCAACGTCCTGACTTTC. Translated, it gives CASSQARTSGGSGANVLTF.

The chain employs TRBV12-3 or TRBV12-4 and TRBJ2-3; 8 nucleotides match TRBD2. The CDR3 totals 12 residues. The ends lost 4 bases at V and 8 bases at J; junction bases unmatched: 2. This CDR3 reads CASSSGGGTQYF. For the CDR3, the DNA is TGTGCCAGCAGTTCGGGGGGGGGTACGCAGTATTTT.

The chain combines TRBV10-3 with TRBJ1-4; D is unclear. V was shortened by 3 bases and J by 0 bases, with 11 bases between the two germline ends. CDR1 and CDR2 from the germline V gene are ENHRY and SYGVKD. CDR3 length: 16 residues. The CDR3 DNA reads TGTGCCATCAGTGATGTTCGGAGCACAACTAATGAAAAACTGTTTTTT. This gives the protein CAISDVRSTTNEKLFF.

As DNA, the CDR3 is TGTGCCAGCAACTTAAACAGGGGTTACGAAAAACTGTTTTTT. It encodes CASNLNRGYEKLFF. The chain uses TRBV2 and TRBJ1-4, with 7 bases aligning to TRBD1. The V gene end was trimmed by 7 bases and the J gene end by 8 bases; junction bases not matched to a gene: 10. The CDR3 is 14 amino acids. Germline V lookup: CDR1 SNHLY, CDR2 FYNNEI. The whole variable domain, remainder taken from reference TRBV2 and TRBJ1-4, is EPEVTQTPSHQVTQMGQEVILRCVPISNHLYFYWYRQILGQKVEFLVSFYNNEISEKSEIFDDQFSVERPDGSNFTLKIRSTKLEDSAMYFCASNLNRGYEKLFFGSGTQLSVL.

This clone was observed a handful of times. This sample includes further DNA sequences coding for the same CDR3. The CDR3 loop reads CASSRDSYEQYF. In DNA, the CDR3 is TGTGCCAGCAGTAGGGACAGCTACGAGCAGTACTTC. The V call is TRBV2, the J call TRBJ2-7; 7 bases line up with TRBD1. CDR3 length: 12 residues. Germline lookup yields CDR1 SNHLY and CDR2 FYNNEI. V gave up 5 bases and J gave up 3 bases; unmatched junction bases: 1. Full variable domain (outside the CDR3, taken from reference TRBV2 and TRBJ2-7): EPEVTQTPSHQVTQMGQEVILRCVPISNHLYFYWYRQILGQKVEFLVSFYNNEISEKSEIFDDQFSVERPDGSNFTLKIRSTKLEDSAMYFCASSRDSYEQYFGPGTRLTVT.

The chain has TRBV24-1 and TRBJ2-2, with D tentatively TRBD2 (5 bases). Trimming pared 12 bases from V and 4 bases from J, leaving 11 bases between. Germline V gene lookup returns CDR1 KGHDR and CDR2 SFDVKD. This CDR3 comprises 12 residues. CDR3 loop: CAATRVTGELFF. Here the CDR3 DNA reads TGTGCCGCCACGCGGGTCACCGGGGAGCTGTTTTTT.

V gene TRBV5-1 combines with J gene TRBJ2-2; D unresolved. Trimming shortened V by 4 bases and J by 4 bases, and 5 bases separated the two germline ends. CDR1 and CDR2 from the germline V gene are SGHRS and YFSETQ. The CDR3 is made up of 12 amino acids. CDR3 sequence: CASSASTGELFF. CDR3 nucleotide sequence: TGCGCCAGCAGCGCGTCCACCGGGGAGCTGTTTTTT.

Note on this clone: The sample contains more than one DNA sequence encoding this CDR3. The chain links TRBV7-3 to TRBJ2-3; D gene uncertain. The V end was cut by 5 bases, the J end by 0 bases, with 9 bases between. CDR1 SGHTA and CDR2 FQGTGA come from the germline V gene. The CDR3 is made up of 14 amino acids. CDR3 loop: CASSPLASTDTQYF. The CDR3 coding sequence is TGTGCCAGCAGCCCGCTGGCTAGCACAGATACGCAGTATTTT.

The DNA of the CDR3 is TGCGCCAGCAGCGCACAGGGGGGAAGTGAAGCTTTCTTT. This gives the protein CASSAQGGSEAFF. The chain links TRBV5-1 to TRBJ1-1; the match to TRBD1 covers 8 bases. CDR1 is SGHRS, CDR2 YFSETQ, per germline. J was trimmed by 7 bases and V by 4 bases; bases with no gene match: 6. The CDR3 length is 13 residues.

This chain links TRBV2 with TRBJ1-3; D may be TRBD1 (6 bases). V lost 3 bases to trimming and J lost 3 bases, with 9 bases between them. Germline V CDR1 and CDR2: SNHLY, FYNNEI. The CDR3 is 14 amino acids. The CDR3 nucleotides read TGTGCCAGCAGTGAGGGCAGGGGTGGAAACACCATATATTTT. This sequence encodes CASSEGRGGNTIYF.

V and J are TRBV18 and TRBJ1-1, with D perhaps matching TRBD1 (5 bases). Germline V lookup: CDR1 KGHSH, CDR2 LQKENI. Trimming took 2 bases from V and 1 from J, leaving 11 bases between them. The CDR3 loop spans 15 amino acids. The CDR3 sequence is CASSPVQGPNTEAFF. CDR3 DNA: TGTGCCAGCTCACCAGTCCAGGGCCCGAACACTGAAGCTTTCTTT. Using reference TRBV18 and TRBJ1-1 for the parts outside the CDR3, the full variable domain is NAGVMQNPRHLVRRRGQEARLRCSPMKGHSHVYWYRQLPEEGLKFMVYLQKENIIDESGMPKERFSAEFPKEGPSILRIQQVVRGDSAAYFCASSPVQGPNTEAFFGQGTRLTVV.